This TCR beta chain derives from a study of cytomegalovirus exposure and HLA in healthy donors. Study-wide findings and caveats: Both high specificity and high sensitivity reportedly marked the classifier's diagnosis of cytomegalovirus status. A later analysis, which compared TCR beta chains of equal frequency, found the HLA-associated ones more clonally expanded. In vitro testing confirmed three CMV-associated chains as specific for CMV antigens. In the analysis, some V segments, TRBV6-2 and TRBV6-3 included, were excluded as indistinguishable.

As for this clone: Its cognate antigen is unknown.

Trimming shortened V by 1 base and J by 2 bases, and 16 bases separated the two germline ends. Germline V gene data show CDR1 as MNHEY and CDR2 as SMNVEV (reference sequence). The CDR3 length is 17 residues. The PCR ran on 60 Vbeta and 13 Jbeta primers. Clones were sequenced by immunoSEQ multiplex PCR, and TCRdb holds only the in-frame ones, with some missing. Here the sample spans 73,000 or so clones, over 60% being singletons. The TCR originated in a woman between 40 and 50 years old in good health and CMV-seropositive. V and J are TRBV27 and TRBJ2-3; D is possibly TRBD2 (6 bases). Specimen: PBMCs. This CDR3 reads CASSLLWRAGYTDTQYF. CDR3 bases: TGTGCCAGCAGTTTATTATGGCGGGCGGGATACACAGATACGCAGTATTTT.